These T cell receptor beta chains were read from a single sample in a study. Via MiXCR, TCRdb re-called the RT-PCR reads, giving one row per CDR3 protein. The sample holds approximately 720,000 distinct CDR3 sequences; approximately 15% are singletons and the top ten take roughly 4%. The specimen was memory CD4+ T cells from blood. The receptors were sampled from a female donor in good health, serving as a healthy control. Both conserved end residues are part of each CDR3. Each record gives: CDR3 length, J gene, V gene, CDR3 protein.

length: 12
J: TRBJ2-7
V: TRBV29-1
CDR3: CSVGWGSYEQYF

length: 17
J: TRBJ2-3
V: TRBV4-3
CDR3: CASSPLGTSGATDTQYF

length: 13
J: TRBJ1-1
V: TRBV7-2
CDR3: CASSSASPTEAFF

length: 13
J: TRBJ1-3
V: TRBV7-2
CDR3: CASSFRRLDTIYF

length: 13
J: TRBJ1-2
V: TRBV20-1
CDR3: CSAKTQGAGGYTF

length: 14
J: TRBJ2-3
V: TRBV29-1
CDR3: CSATTSGIADTQYF

length: 16
J: TRBJ2-2
V: TRBV6-5
CDR3: CASPPPGGKRTGELFF

length: 17
J: TRBJ1-6
V: TRBV6-5
CDR3: CASSYQRWTGGNSPLHF

length: 12
J: TRBJ1-1
V: TRBV28
CDR3: CASSRQNTEAFF

length: 15
J: TRBJ1-5
V: TRBV20-1
CDR3: CSASRVTGGNQPQHF

length: 16
J: TRBJ1-5
V: TRBV6-2/TRBV6-3
CDR3: CASSYWGRGPHQPQHF

length: 16
J: TRBJ2-2
V: TRBV27
CDR3: CASSHISGRGTGELFF

length: 17
J: TRBJ2-1
V: TRBV4-3
CDR3: CASSQDLNGGALDEQFF

length: 15
J: TRBJ2-6
V: TRBV12-3/TRBV12-4
CDR3: CASQDRRSGANVLTF

length: 15
J: TRBJ2-5
V: TRBV20-1
CDR3: CSAQGDSGREETQYF

length: 17
J: TRBJ1-6
V: TRBV5-1
CDR3: CASSSPPGESFNSPLHF

length: 15
J: TRBJ2-1
V: TRBV20-1
CDR3: CSARDTSSGSREQFF

length: 14
J: TRBJ1-4
V: TRBV4-3
CDR3: CASSQIGGREKLFF